These 29 T cell receptor beta chains were sequenced from one sample in a study of shared clonotypes between healthy human individuals (dated by TCRdb to between 2020 and 2021). The library was produced with the immunoSEQ multiplex PCR assay. In its TCRdb copy, this immuneACCESS table keeps in-frame sequences only and misses some clones. Where compared with another copy, unresolved V genes explain less than half of these, and the others have no known cause. This sample lists 550,000 to 800,000 clones; less than 95% were detected once. Less than 40% of the sample belongs to the ten largest clones. Material for sequencing was memory CD8+ T cells from PBMCs. The cell subset or site label on this specimen signifies: CD45RO+ cells pooled with CCR7-negative TemRA cells. These receptors all stem from a man younger than 35 in good health. Some clones in this sample may be carry-over from other donors' samples.

As to this clone: The sample carries other DNA sequences with the same CDR3. The chain combines TRBV7-9 with TRBJ1-5; no clear D. The CDR3 has 14 amino acids. Germline CDR1 reads SEHNR; CDR2 reads FQNEAQ (reference sequence). V was clipped by 5 bases and J by 0 bases, with 8 bases between them. In nucleotides, the CDR3 is TGTGCCAGCAGCCCAGGTGGTAGCAATCAGCCCCAGCATTTT. It yields the protein CASSPGGSNQPQHF.

The chain uses TRBV7-9 and TRBJ2-7, with 13 positions matching TRBD2. The ends lost 5 bases at V and 6 bases at J; junction bases unmatched: 7. The germline V gene encodes CDR1 SEHNR and CDR2 FQNEAQ (reference sequence). The length of the CDR3 is 15 residues. CDR3 sequence: CASSPPGLAGAEQYF. CDR3 in DNA: TGTGCCAGCAGCCCCCCTGGACTAGCGGGAGCCGAGCAGTACTTC.

This chain connects TRBV4-1 to TRBJ1-1; 8 positions agree with TRBD1. Germline values: CDR1 MGHRA, CDR2 YSYEKL. The V segment lost 4 bases and the J segment 3 bases; nucleotides outside the gene matches: 16. The CDR3 sequence is 18 residues long. The chain's CDR3 is CASSPGGAGGLRYTEAFF. CDR3 DNA sequence: TGCGCCAGCAGCCCAGGGGGGGCAGGGGGCTTGCGGTACACTGAAGCTTTCTTT.

This chain uses TRBV10-3 with TRBJ2-1; no clear D. This CDR3 has 12 residues. Germline assignment: CDR1 ENHRY and CDR2 SYGVKD. Trimming left V 8 bases short and J 4 bases short, with 9 bases between. CDR3 amino acids: CAIGDRYNEQFF. CDR3 nucleotides: TGTGCCATCGGCGACCGTTACAATGAGCAGTTCTTC.

The chain uses TRBV25-1 and TRBJ2-7; D is unresolved. Germline CDR1 and CDR2: MGHDK and SYGVNS. This CDR3 region has 11 residues. Deletions cut 6 bases from V and 5 bases from J, with 8 bases between. CDR3 sequence (DNA): TGTGCCAGCAGCCAACACCACGAGCAGTACTTC. It is translated as CASSQHHEQYF.

This clone was seen just once. V usage is TRBV5-8 and J usage is TRBJ2-2; no firm D call. This CDR3 is built from 13 residues. Trimming pared 6 bases from V and 6 bases from J, leaving 12 bases between. Per germline, CDR1 SGHTS and CDR2 YDEGEE. The CDR3 bases are TGTGCCAGCACCCAGGCCAGGCCCGGGGAGCTGTTTTTT. It is translated as CASTQARPGELFF.

The genes are TRBV6-1 and TRBJ1-1, with a tentative D call TRBD1 (5 bases). V lost 11 bases, J lost 6 bases, and 19 bases lay in between. This CDR3 has 13 amino acids. Looked up from germline, CDR1 is MNHNS and CDR2 is SASEGT. The CDR3, as DNA: TGTGCCGCCTCCGTCAGGGACGTCGCTGAAGCTTTCTTT. Residues: CAASVRDVAEAFF.

The chain employs TRBV7-9 and TRBJ2-7; 9 nucleotides line up with TRBD1. The germline CDR1 and CDR2 sequences are SEHNR and FQNEAQ (reference sequence). CDR3 length: 16 residues. V dropped 2 bases and J dropped 6; count of bases not matched to a gene: 11. For the CDR3, the DNA is TGTGCCAGCAGCTTAAGGGCGGGGACAGGGCTGGCCGAGCAGTACTTC. This gives the protein CASSLRAGTGLAEQYF.

This chain joins TRBV7-9 and TRBJ2-1, with D possibly being TRBD2 (5 bases). The V end lost 4 bases, the J end lost 1 base, and 11 bases lay between the germline ends. The CDR3 length is 15 residues. Germline CDR1 SEHNR, CDR2 FQNEAQ (reference sequence). CDR3 DNA sequence: TGTGCCAGCAGCTCCGGACTTTTATCCTACAATGAGCAGTTCTTC. Its translation: CASSSGLLSYNEQFF.

The gene calls are TRBV9 and TRBJ2-4; 10 bases match TRBD2. Germline CDR1 reads SGDLS; CDR2 reads YYNGEE. CDR3 length equals 16 residues. The junction had 4 bases not matched to a gene; V was cut back by 4 bases and J by 0 bases. DNA of the CDR3: TGTGCCAGCAGCCCAACTAGCGGGATAGCCAAAAACATTCAGTACTTC. Protein: CASSPTSGIAKNIQYF.

The rearrangement links TRBV28 to TRBJ2-5; D possibly corresponds to TRBD1 (7 bases). The ends were cut back, 2 bases at V and 7 bases at J, with 11 bases in the middle. Germline V gives CDR1 MDHEN, CDR2 SYDVKM. The CDR3 runs 13 residues. CDR3 nucleotides: TGTGCCAGCAGTTTAGTCCAGGGGGGGACCCAGTACTTC. This sequence encodes CASSLVQGGTQYF.

Concerning this clone itself: Other DNA sequences from this sample encode an identical CDR3 as well. The chain links TRBV19 to TRBJ1-1; D is uncertain. V lost 1 base to trimming and J lost 3 bases, with 6 bases between them. The CDR3 is 13 residues long. CDR1 and CDR2 (germline): LNHDA, SQIVND (reference sequence). The CDR3 is CASSIGGYTEAFF. Written as DNA, the CDR3 is TGTGCCAGTAGTATAGGAGGGTACACTGAAGCTTTCTTT.

The rearrangement links TRBV27 to TRBJ2-7, with a weak D call TRBD1 (5 bases). The CDR3 totals 14 residues. Germline-derived CDR1 and CDR2 are MNHEY and SMNVEV (reference sequence). V was shortened by 3 bases and J by 3 bases, with 12 bases between the two germline ends. Written as DNA, the CDR3 is TGTGCCAGCAGTTTCGGTGGCAGGGACTACGAGCAGTACTTC. Translation gives CASSFGGRDYEQYF.

The table lists this clone with many counts. The sample carries other DNA sequences with the same CDR3. The rearrangement links TRBV6-5 to TRBJ2-7; a weak D match, TRBD1 (5 bases). With 2 bases removed from V and 0 bases from J, the gap between germline ends came to 5 bases. Germline lookup yields CDR1 MNHEY and CDR2 SVGAGI. The CDR3 totals 13 residues. CDR3 coding DNA: TGTGCCAGCAGTTACGGACACTCCTACGAGCAGTACTTC. This sequence encodes CASSYGHSYEQYF.

Of note for this clone: This same CDR3 is encoded by further DNA sequences in the sample. V usage is TRBV10-2 and J usage is TRBJ2-5; D unclear. The germline CDR1 and CDR2 sequences are WSHSY and SAAADI. Trimming cost V 7 bases and J 5 bases, with 11 bases left between them. This CDR3 is 12 amino acids long. This chain's CDR3 is CASMELSETQYF. Written as DNA, the CDR3 is TGCGCCAGCATGGAACTTAGTGAGACCCAGTACTTC.

The chain couples TRBV19 to TRBJ1-1; a possible D gene is TRBD1 (6 bases). CDR1 and CDR2 (germline): LNHDA, SQIVND (reference sequence). This CDR3 is 15 amino acids long. V lost 3 bases, J lost 5 bases, and 16 bases lay in between. CDR3 DNA sequence: TGTGCCAGTAGTATTTCGTCAGGGGTTGGGACTGAAGCTTTCTTT. Translation: CASSISSGVGTEAFF.

This sequence joins TRBV11-3 and TRBJ2-5; 9 nucleotides align to TRBD1. Germline assignment: CDR1 SGHNT and CDR2 YENEEA. Trimming cost V 7 bases and J 3 bases; bases outside gene matches: 9. The CDR3 runs 15 residues. CDR3 DNA: TGTGCCAGCACATCCGGGACAGGGACGAAAGAGACCCAGTACTTC. This translates into CASTSGTGTKETQYF.

The J gene is TRBJ1-1, the V gene TRBV7-8; D is uncertain. CDR1 SGHVS and CDR2 FQNEAQ come from the germline V gene. CDR3 length equals 14 residues. V was shortened by 0 bases and J by 10 bases, with 15 bases between the two germline ends. In nucleotides, the CDR3 is TGTGCCAGCAGCTTAGCGCCCGCGGCGCCGGGAGCTTTCTTT. Translated: CASSLAPAAPGAFF.

V gene TRBV19 combines with J gene TRBJ1-1; TRBD1 is a possible D gene (5 bases). Germline loops: CDR1 LNHDA, CDR2 SQIVND (reference sequence). Between the trimmed V and J ends, which lost 8 bases and 3 bases, there was a span of 13 bases. There are 13 residues in the CDR3. Here the CDR3 DNA reads TGTGCCAGTGGACCACCACAGGACACTGAAGCTTTCTTT. It translates to CASGPPQDTEAFF. Full variable domain (rest looked up from reference TRBV19 and TRBJ1-1): DGGITQSPKYLFRKEGQNVTLSCEQNLNHDAMYWYRQDPGQGLRLIYYSQIVNDFQKGDIAEGYSVSREKKESFPLTVTSAQKNPTAFYLCASGPPQDTEAFFGQGTRLTVV.

The J gene is TRBJ2-3, the V gene TRBV7-8, with D hard to call. Germline V gene sequence: CDR1 SGHVS, CDR2 FQNEAQ. This CDR3 has 13 residues. The V and J ends lost 1 base and 6 bases respectively, with 8 bases between them. Here the CDR3 DNA reads TGTGCCAGCAGCTTAGTTGGCCGGGATACGCAGTATTTT. It codes for CASSLVGRDTQYF. Full variable domain (missing parts from reference TRBV7-8 and TRBJ2-3): GAGVSQSPRYKVAKRGQDVALRCDPISGHVSLFWYQQALGQGPEFLTYFQNEAQLDKSGLPSDRFFAERPEGSVSTLKIQRTQQEDSAVYLCASSLVGRDTQYFGPGTRLTVL.

This chain connects TRBV5-5 to TRBJ1-5; D gene unclear. The CDR3 runs 15 residues. The germline gives CDR1 SGHKS, CDR2 YYEKEE (reference sequence). V lost 0 bases and J 6 bases, leaving 13 bases between the germline ends. CDR3 bases: TGTGCCAGCAGCTTGGAGTCAGGACGGACTCAGCCCCAGCATTTT. Protein: CASSLESGRTQPQHF.

The chain recombines TRBV9 with TRBJ2-7; D assignment may be TRBD1 or TRBD2 (5 bases each). The V gene lost 0 bases and the J gene lost 1 base, with 17 bases spanning the gap. The CDR3 loop spans 17 amino acids. Germline values: CDR1 SGDLS, CDR2 YYNGEE. CDR3 coding DNA: TGTGCCAGCAGCGTAGGGGTCGCCCGGGACCATTCCTACGAGCAGTACTTC. Protein sequence: CASSVGVARDHSYEQYF.

V gene TRBV7-9 combines with J gene TRBJ2-3; D is unresolved. CDR1 and CDR2 (germline): SEHNR, FQNEAQ (reference sequence). Trimming stripped 6 bases from V and 4 bases from J, with 14 bases between. The CDR3 runs 14 residues. As DNA, the CDR3 is TGTGCCAGCAGATCAGAGCCCGGCTCAGATACGCAGTATTTT. Its translation: CASRSEPGSDTQYF.

The chain uses TRBV2 and TRBJ2-5, with D tentatively TRBD1 (6 bases). The CDR3 extends over 12 amino acids. The V gene's germline CDR1 is SNHLY and CDR2 FYNNEI. Trimming took off 7 bases at V and 4 bases at J, with 10 bases between the two ends. This CDR3 reads CASTWTAETQYF. For the CDR3, the DNA is TGTGCCAGCACCTGGACAGCAGAGACCCAGTACTTC.

This rearrangement joins TRBV19 to TRBJ1-5; D gene unclear. This CDR3 has 18 amino acids. From germline, CDR1 is LNHDA and CDR2 SQIVND (reference sequence). V gave up 0 bases and J gave up 0 bases, with 15 bases separating them. The CDR3 here is CASSIDKLTYYSNQPQHF. For the CDR3, the DNA is TGTGCCAGTAGTATAGATAAGTTGACGTATTATAGCAATCAGCCCCAGCATTTT.

This chain links TRBV4-1 with TRBJ2-7, with a possible D match to TRBD1 (6 bases). This CDR3 comprises 17 residues. Germline V gene data show CDR1 as MGHRA and CDR2 as YSYEKL. V lost 2 bases and J 5 bases, leaving 22 bases between the germline ends. As DNA, the CDR3 is TGCGCCAGCAGCCAATTTTTCCCCAGGGGCTTGTTTCACGAGCAGTACTTC. This codes for CASSQFFPRGLFHEQYF.

The chain couples TRBV5-1 to TRBJ2-2; D is possibly TRBD2 (5 bases). Deletions cut 2 bases from V and 3 bases from J, with 11 bases between. The CDR3 is made up of 15 amino acids. Per germline, CDR1 SGHRS and CDR2 YFSETQ. CDR3 nucleotides: TGCGCCAGCAGCTTCGGGGATGGGGACACCGGGGAGCTGTTTTTT. This encodes CASSFGDGDTGELFF.

The rearrangement uses TRBV10-3 and TRBJ1-4, with D perhaps matching TRBD1 (5 bases). This CDR3 is built from 15 residues. Germline values: CDR1 ENHRY, CDR2 SYGVKD. Trimming took 7 bases from V and 0 from J, leaving 12 bases between them. The CDR3 DNA sequence: TGTGCCATCACCCGACAGAATTCAACTAATGAAAAACTGTTTTTT. Amino acids: CAITRQNSTNEKLFF.

The rearrangement uses TRBV14 and TRBJ2-3; the match to TRBD1 covers 8 bases. The CDR3 consists of 16 residues. Germline values: CDR1 SGHDN, CDR2 FVKESK. Losses at the gene ends were 1 base for V and 0 bases for J; bases not matched to a gene: 3. The CDR3 region is CASSQVTGGSTDTQYF. The CDR3 DNA reads TGTGCCAGCAGCCAAGTTACAGGGGGTAGCACAGATACGCAGTATTTT.